This T cell receptor (beta chain) comes out of a study of T cell responses to AZD1222 COVID-19 vaccine. Regarding the study as a whole: Spike regions recognized by vaccine-associated CD4 TCRs spanned the protein, led by 160-218 and 743-854. The donor cohort was predominantly white British with a female majority, and clonal diversity may have been underestimated. A reported finding is that nearly half of spike-specific TCRs target unmutated variant regions.

Generated by immunoSEQ multiplex PCR, the TCRdb table keeps only in-frame clones and is missing some. The sample shows about 150,000 clones, more than 90% of them seen only once. The V gene's germline CDR1 is SEHNR and CDR2 FQNEAQ (reference sequence). Trimming cost V 5 bases and J 0 bases, with 11 bases left between them. The length of the CDR3 is 14 residues. Pooled samples include second doses given at about 4 or 12 weeks. Concerning this clone: Its antigen is unidentified.

The source of this sequence is an adult who received the AZD1222 COVID-19 vaccine. This sample comprised peripheral blood, obtained 28 days after the second AZD1222 dose. J is TRBJ2-7 and V is TRBV7-9; D not resolved. In nucleotides, the CDR3 is TGTGCCAGCAGCCCCGACTGGGGCTCCTACGAGCAGTACTTC. It is translated as CASSPDWGSYEQYF.